The source of this T cell receptor beta chain is a study of post-analysis software for immune sequencing data. As for the study in general: Included among the disease courses, which were recorded for the cohort, were relapsing-remitting, secondary progressive and progressive-relapsing multiple sclerosis. The study's findings and limits: Versus controls, multiple sclerosis patients showed significantly lower diversity (normalized Chao1). Controls had lower frequencies than patients of five or six TRBV segments, which included TRBV5-6, TRBV5-1 and TRBV20-1. F measure grouped same-batch samples tightly together.

V dropped 0 bases and J dropped 2 bases, with 12 bases sitting between them. In germline, CDR1 is SGHTS, CDR2 YDEGEE. This CDR3 contains 17 residues. Included in the TCR beta cDNA libraries were unique molecular identifiers. TCRdb recomputed calls from the PCR reads with MiXCR, one row per CDR3 protein. The table records fewer than 550,000 distinct CDR3 sequences, around 36% of them present only once. This clonotype has a count of ten or more. Its antigen is not known. This TCR was recovered from a girl aged 2 to 17 with multiple sclerosis. The chain uses TRBV5-8 and TRBJ2-6; D ambiguous. Sequences were obtained from blood. As DNA, the CDR3 is TGTGCCAGCAGCTTGGCCCTACACTTCACTGGGGCCAACGTCCTGACTTTC. It specifies CASSLALHFTGANVLTF.